One and the same sample provided the 20 T cell receptor beta chains below, sequenced in a study of T-cell reconstitution after alpha-beta-depleted transplantation in children. For TCRbeta, the library was prepared with unique molecular identifiers. TCRdb re-called the PCR reads with MiXCR, one entry per CDR3 protein. This sample has approximately 500,000 distinct CDR3 sequences, with 10% found just once. Sequenced material: PBMCs, taken before TCRalphabeta/CD19-depleted stem cell transplant. The receptors stem from a child aged 2-15 years with inherited bone marrow failure, due to receive a stem cell transplant.

The V and J genes are TRBV11-2 and TRBJ2-1, with 7 bases that match TRBD2. Germline V lookup: CDR1 SGHAT, CDR2 FQNNGV. Losses at the gene ends were 5 bases for V and 12 bases for J; bases not matched to a gene: 16. The CDR3 runs 15 residues. The CDR3 loop is CASSARLREQLLQFF. Written as DNA, the CDR3 is TGTGCCAGCAGCGCCAGGCTGCGGGAGCAACTATTGCAGTTCTTC. Using reference TRBV11-2 and TRBJ2-1 for the parts outside the CDR3, the full variable domain is EAGVAQSPRYKIIEKRQSVAFWCNPISGHATLYWYQQILGQGPKLLIQFQNNGVVDDSQLPKDRFSAERLKGVDSTLKIQPAKLEDSAVYLCASSARLREQLLQFFGPGTRLTVL.

This clonotype was seen ten or more times. The V and J genes are TRBV20-1 and TRBJ2-3; 8 bases agree with TRBD2. CDR3 length: 12 residues. V lost 6 bases to trimming and J lost 11 bases; unmatched junction nucleotides: 10. CDR1 is DFQATT and CDR2 is SNEGSKA in the germline V gene (reference sequence). The CDR3 region is CSAEKPGLGQYF. The CDR3, as DNA: TGCAGTGCAGAGAAACCGGGACTAGGGCAGTATTTT.

This clonotype came up many times. The chain uses TRBV12-3 or TRBV12-4 and TRBJ2-3; D unresolved. CDR3 length: 12 residues. Trimming pared 5 bases from V and 2 bases from J, leaving 5 bases between. CDR3 sequence: CASSLFTDTQYF. DNA for the CDR3: TGTGCCAGCAGTCTATTCACAGATACGCAGTATTTT.

This clonotype appeared a few times. The chain joins TRBV20-1 to TRBJ2-7; 8 bases agree with TRBD1. V was clipped by 4 bases and J by 7 bases; unmatched bases: 12. This CDR3 region has 14 residues. The germline gives CDR1 DFQATT, CDR2 SNEGSKA (reference sequence). For the CDR3, the DNA is TGCAGTGCTACGGACAGGGCGGCTTGGTGGGAGCAGTACTTC. Its protein product is CSATDRAAWWEQYF.

This clonotype was observed many times. This sequence joins TRBV5-6 and TRBJ2-7; 9 positions agree with TRBD2. V lost 4 bases to trimming and J lost 1 base; unmatched junction nucleotides: 9. CDR1 is SGHDT, CDR2 YYEEEE, per germline. This CDR3 comprises 16 residues. The DNA of the CDR3 is TGTGCCAGCAGCCGACTTACTAGCGGGCATTCCTACGAGCAGTACTTC. It specifies CASSRLTSGHSYEQYF.

V is TRBV7-6 and J is TRBJ2-6, with D perhaps TRBD1 (5 bases). The V end lost 9 bases, the J end lost 1 base, and 7 bases lay between the germline ends. CDR3 size: 13 residues. Germline CDR1 reads SGHVS; CDR2 reads FNYEAQ. Here the CDR3 DNA reads TGTGCCAGTCAGGGTTCTGGGGCCAACGTCCTGACTTTC. Protein product: CASQGSGANVLTF. The full variable domain, completed using reference TRBV7-6 and TRBJ2-6, is GAGVSQSPRYKVTKRGQDVALRCDPISGHVSLYWYRQALGQGPEFLTYFNYEAQQDKSGLPNDRFSAERPEGSISTLTIQRTEQRDSAMYRCASQGSGANVLTFGAGSRLTVL.

This clonotype was detected only a few times. The rearrangement links TRBV25-1 to TRBJ2-3, with D tentatively TRBD1 (6 bases). With 4 bases removed from V and 0 bases from J, the gap between germline ends came to 14 bases. The V gene's germline CDR1 is MGHDK and CDR2 SYGVNS. The CDR3 covers 16 residues. The CDR3 DNA follows: TGTGCCAGCAGTGGATACAGGGCCGCTAGCACAGATACGCAGTATTTT. It yields the protein CASSGYRAASTDTQYF.

This clonotype was observed many times. This sequence joins TRBV27 and TRBJ1-6; D perhaps matches TRBD1 (6 bases). Germline values: CDR1 MNHEY, CDR2 SMNVEV (reference sequence). The V end lost 7 bases, the J end lost 6 bases, and 13 bases lay between the germline ends. This CDR3 spans 14 amino acids. The CDR3 DNA reads as TGTGCCAGCACTTACGGGACAAGTAATTCACCCCTCCACTTT. It encodes CASTYGTSNSPLHF.

This clonotype appeared many times. The J gene is TRBJ2-7, the V gene TRBV28; D unresolved. The length of the CDR3 is 13 residues. Germline V gene lookup returns CDR1 MDHEN and CDR2 SYDVKM. The V end was cut by 7 bases, the J end by 6 bases, with 16 bases between. The CDR3 is CASTVRSGFEQYF. The CDR3 DNA sequence: TGTGCCAGCACCGTCCGAAGTGGGTTCGAGCAGTACTTC. Variable domain in full (rest from reference TRBV28 and TRBJ2-7): DVKVTQSSRYLVKRTGEKVFLECVQDMDHENMFWYRQDPGLGLRLIYFSYDVKMKEKGDIPEGYSVSREKKERFSLILESASTNQTSMYLCASTVRSGFEQYFGPGTRLTVT.

The J gene is TRBJ2-2, the V gene TRBV6-1, with D possibly being TRBD1 or TRBD2 (5 bases each). Trimming left V 8 bases short and J 7 bases short, with 20 bases between. Germline V gene lookup returns CDR1 MNHNS and CDR2 SASEGT. The CDR3 loop spans 15 amino acids. The CDR3 loop reads CASGGQKEVFGELFF. CDR3 nucleotides: TGTGCCAGCGGAGGACAAAAAGAGGTCTTCGGGGAGCTGTTTTTT.

J is TRBJ1-2 and V is TRBV15; a possible D gene is TRBD1 (6 bases). Germline V gene sequence: CDR1 LNHNV, CDR2 YYDKDF (reference sequence). The CDR3 length is 13 residues. Trimming stripped 5 bases from V and 8 bases from J, with 15 bases between. DNA of the CDR3: TGTGCCACCAGCCCGCGGGGGGCGGTAGGCTACACCTTC. It encodes CATSPRGAVGYTF.

The rearrangement uses TRBV30 and TRBJ1-5; TRBD1 matches 9 bases. The length of the CDR3 is 16 residues. V shed 1 base, J shed 4 bases, and the junction held 8 bases outside the gene matches. Germline-derived CDR1 and CDR2 are GTSNPN and SVGIG (reference sequence). The CDR3 region is CAWSGSPGTGNQPQHF. CDR3 in DNA: TGTGCCTGGAGTGGTTCCCCCGGGACAGGGAATCAGCCCCAGCATTTT.

There are many counts of this clonotype. V and J are TRBV27 and TRBJ2-7; 9 positions match TRBD1. J lost 4 bases, V lost 5 bases, and 6 bases had no gene match. The length of the CDR3 is 14 residues. Germline lookup yields CDR1 MNHEY and CDR2 SMNVEV (reference sequence). In nucleotides, the CDR3 is TGTGCCAGCAGTAGGGGGACAGGGTCGTACGAGCAGTACTTC. Translating gives CASSRGTGSYEQYF.

This clonotype was seen many times. One end of the junction is discordant with germline, which a read error may explain. The chain is built from TRBV27 and TRBJ2-2; the D is unclear. The CDR3 totals 12 residues. Germline assignment: CDR1 MNHEY and CDR2 SMNVEV (reference sequence). CDR3 sequence (DNA): TGTGCTAGCAGCTTATCGACCGGGGAGCTGTTTTTT. It codes for CASSLSTGELFF.

The rearrangement uses TRBV20-1 and TRBJ2-3; D gene ambiguous. CDR3 length: 13 residues. Germline V CDR1 and CDR2: DFQATT, SNEGSKA (reference sequence). Trimming took 6 bases from V and 2 from J, leaving 12 bases between them. CDR3 protein: CSAMDQPTDTQYF. In nucleotides, the CDR3 is TGCAGTGCCATGGATCAACCCACAGATACGCAGTATTTT.

Comment on this clonotype: A much larger clone sits a single nucleotide away, making a read error possible. The gene calls are TRBV28 and TRBJ2-1; the D is unclear. The V end lost 2 bases, the J end lost 8 bases, and 10 bases lay between the germline ends. This CDR3 has 13 residues. Germline V lookup: CDR1 MDHEN, CDR2 SYDVKM. DNA of the CDR3: TGTGCCAGCAGTTTAACCCTAGGAGATGAGCAGTTCTTC. This codes for CASSLTLGDEQFF.

Ten or more counts support this clonotype. The V gene is TRBV4-3, the J gene TRBJ2-1, with 13 bases fitting TRBD2. The CDR3 is made up of 16 amino acids. V trimming: 1 base; J trimming: 12 bases; junction bases outside the gene matches: 9. Germline values: CDR1 LGHNA, CDR2 YSLEER. The CDR3 loop is CASSQVTSGRGVVQFF. Written as DNA, the CDR3 is TGCGCCAGCAGCCAAGTAACTAGCGGGAGGGGGGTTGTGCAGTTCTTC.

This clonotype was found many times. The rearrangement joins TRBV2 to TRBJ2-1, with a weak D call TRBD2 (5 bases). This CDR3 comprises 15 residues. Germline V gene sequence: CDR1 SNHLY, CDR2 FYNNEI. V lost 4 bases, J lost 4 bases, and 14 bases lay in between. The CDR3 loop is CASSVPLADYNEQFF. CDR3 in DNA: TGTGCCAGCAGTGTGCCCCTAGCAGATTACAATGAGCAGTTCTTC.

The J gene is TRBJ1-5, the V gene TRBV12-3 or TRBV12-4, with a possible D match to TRBD1 (6 bases). The V end lost 2 bases, the J end lost 0 bases, and 14 bases lay between the germline ends. The CDR3 is made up of 17 amino acids. CDR3 in DNA: TGTGCCAGCAGTTTAAGAGGGGGGGTACTTAGCAATCAGCCCCAGCATTTT. This codes for CASSLRGGVLSNQPQHF.

This clonotype was seen at least ten times. The rearrangement links TRBV6-5 to TRBJ2-7; 8 nucleotides agree with TRBD2. This CDR3 has 14 amino acids. Per germline, CDR1 MNHEY and CDR2 SVGAGI. Trimming removed 2 bases from V and 0 bases from J; junction bases left unmatched: 0. CDR3 region: CASSYGLASYEQYF. The CDR3 DNA is TGTGCCAGCAGTTACGGACTAGCCTCCTACGAGCAGTACTTC.